The 10 T cell receptor beta chains below all came from one sample that was sequenced in a study of shared clonotypes between healthy human individuals. The protocol was immunoSEQ multiplex PCR, while the TCRdb copy is restricted to in-frame clones and leaves out a portion. The repertoire has some 2,100,000 clones, just over 90% of them found once; the top ten carry more than 1.5%. Naive CD8 cells, CD45RO-negative and positively selected for CCR7, excluded terminally differentiated effector memory CD45RA+ cells. Material: naive CD8+ T cells from PBMCs. All receptors derive from a man aged 18 to 30 in good health. Some clones in this sample may be carry-over from other donors' samples.

This clone showed up just once. The chain is built from TRBV9 and TRBJ1-2; 9 bases agree with TRBD1. Trimming at V came to 0 bases and at J to 7 bases, leaving 4 bases not matched to a gene. This CDR3 has 14 amino acids. The germline gives CDR1 SGDLS, CDR2 YYNGEE. The CDR3 bases are TGTGCCAGCAGCGTAGAACAGGGGGCGCGTGGCTACACCTTC. It is translated as CASSVEQGARGYTF.

Concerning this clone: The sample holds other DNA sequences that translate to the same CDR3. The rearrangement links TRBV5-1 to TRBJ2-3; maybe TRBD1 (6 bases). Deletions cut 0 bases from V and 0 bases from J, with 8 bases between. The CDR3 is made up of 15 amino acids. Germline CDR1 and CDR2: SGHRS and YFSETQ. CDR3 DNA: TGCGCCAGCAGCTTGGGGACAGCTAGCACAGATACGCAGTATTTT. This encodes CASSLGTASTDTQYF.

This clone was detected only a few times. The chain links TRBV11-2 to TRBJ1-1; D not resolved. The CDR3 loop spans 13 amino acids. Trimming stripped 1 base from V and 3 bases from J, with 6 bases between. Looked up from germline, CDR1 is SGHAT and CDR2 is FQNNGV. The CDR3 DNA reads TGTGCCAGCAGCTTAGTTTTGGACACTGAAGCTTTCTTT. Translated: CASSLVLDTEAFF.

The V call is TRBV4-2, the J call TRBJ2-4; 9 positions match TRBD2. Germline V gives CDR1 LGHNA, CDR2 YNFKEQ. The CDR3 runs to 17 residues. The ends lost 1 base at V and 6 bases at J; junction bases unmatched: 10. CDR3 region: CASSQGLSGSEGNIQYF. CDR3 coding DNA: TGTGCCAGCAGCCAAGGGCTTAGCGGGAGTGAGGGAAACATTCAGTACTTC.

As concerns this clone: Other nucleotide sequences from this sample produce the same CDR3. V usage is TRBV27 and J usage is TRBJ2-7; D uncertain. The length of the CDR3 is 12 residues. Trimming took 3 bases from V and 0 from J, leaving 3 bases between them. Germline V lookup: CDR1 MNHEY, CDR2 SMNVEV (reference sequence). The CDR3 sequence: CASSFSSYEQYF. DNA of the CDR3: TGTGCCAGCAGTTTTAGCTCCTACGAGCAGTACTTC.

J is TRBJ2-3 and V is TRBV14; 12 nucleotides agree with TRBD2. Unmatched junction bases numbered 11, after V lost 0 bases and J lost 4 bases. Germline V gene data show CDR1 as SGHDN and CDR2 as FVKESK. The CDR3 has 19 residues. Here the CDR3 reads CASSQDWGRLAGVPDTQYF. CDR3 in DNA: TGTGCCAGCAGCCAAGATTGGGGCAGACTAGCGGGAGTGCCAGATACGCAGTATTTT.

The chain uses TRBV7-2 and TRBJ2-3; no clear D gene. The CDR3 consists of 17 residues. The germline gives CDR1 SGHTA, CDR2 FQGNSA. V was clipped by 4 bases and J by 2 bases, with 19 bases between them. CDR3 protein: CASSSPQLSADTDTQYF. The CDR3 DNA follows: TGTGCCAGCAGCTCCCCCCAGCTGAGCGCGGACACAGATACGCAGTATTTT.

The J gene is TRBJ1-1, the V gene TRBV4-3; D is undetermined. Germline CDR1 and CDR2: LGHNA and YSLEER. Trimming took off 4 bases at V and 4 bases at J, with 16 bases between the two ends. This CDR3 is built from 15 residues. The CDR3 region has the DNA TGCGCCAGCAGCCGGGCGGTTGGGTCGAGCACTGAAGCTTTCTTT. As protein: CASSRAVGSSTEAFF.

The chain couples TRBV28 to TRBJ2-7; the match to TRBD1 covers 7 bases. Losses at the gene ends were 5 bases for V and 3 bases for J; bases not matched to a gene: 10. The CDR3 runs to 15 residues. CDR1 is MDHEN, CDR2 SYDVKM, per germline. The CDR3 is CASSPGWQGVYEQYF. In DNA form, the CDR3 reads TGTGCCAGCAGTCCCGGGTGGCAGGGGGTCTACGAGCAGTACTTC.

The V call is TRBV18, the J call TRBJ1-2; D not certain. This CDR3 spans 12 amino acids. The V end was cut by 6 bases, the J end by 6 bases, with 11 bases between. Germline V gene lookup returns CDR1 KGHSH and CDR2 LQKENI. CDR3 in amino acids: CASSLGVNGYTF. CDR3 DNA sequence: TGTGCCAGCTCGCTCGGAGTCAATGGCTACACCTTC.